This TCR beta chain is from a study of blood T cell repertoires in COVID-19. V was cut by 5 bases and J by 0 bases, with 8 bases left in between. From germline, CDR1 is SGDLS and CDR2 YYNGEE. This CDR3 region has 14 residues. TCRdb keeps only in-frame clones here, not all; method: immunoSEQ multiplex PCR. The table lists more than 200,000 clones, roughly 90% of them singletons. Across under 25 US areas, participants ranged in age from about 18 to 89 years. The study assigned cohorts using participant-reported clinical history. The clonotype was recovered from a woman in her 30s with acute COVID-19. Sequencing was carried out using PBMCs or T cells enriched from blood (not recorded which). The chain uses TRBV9 and TRBJ2-2; TRBD2 might be the D (5 bases). The CDR3 nucleotides are TGTGCCAGCAGAGGAGGTTCGAACACCGGGGAGCTGTTTTTT. This encodes CASRGGSNTGELFF.